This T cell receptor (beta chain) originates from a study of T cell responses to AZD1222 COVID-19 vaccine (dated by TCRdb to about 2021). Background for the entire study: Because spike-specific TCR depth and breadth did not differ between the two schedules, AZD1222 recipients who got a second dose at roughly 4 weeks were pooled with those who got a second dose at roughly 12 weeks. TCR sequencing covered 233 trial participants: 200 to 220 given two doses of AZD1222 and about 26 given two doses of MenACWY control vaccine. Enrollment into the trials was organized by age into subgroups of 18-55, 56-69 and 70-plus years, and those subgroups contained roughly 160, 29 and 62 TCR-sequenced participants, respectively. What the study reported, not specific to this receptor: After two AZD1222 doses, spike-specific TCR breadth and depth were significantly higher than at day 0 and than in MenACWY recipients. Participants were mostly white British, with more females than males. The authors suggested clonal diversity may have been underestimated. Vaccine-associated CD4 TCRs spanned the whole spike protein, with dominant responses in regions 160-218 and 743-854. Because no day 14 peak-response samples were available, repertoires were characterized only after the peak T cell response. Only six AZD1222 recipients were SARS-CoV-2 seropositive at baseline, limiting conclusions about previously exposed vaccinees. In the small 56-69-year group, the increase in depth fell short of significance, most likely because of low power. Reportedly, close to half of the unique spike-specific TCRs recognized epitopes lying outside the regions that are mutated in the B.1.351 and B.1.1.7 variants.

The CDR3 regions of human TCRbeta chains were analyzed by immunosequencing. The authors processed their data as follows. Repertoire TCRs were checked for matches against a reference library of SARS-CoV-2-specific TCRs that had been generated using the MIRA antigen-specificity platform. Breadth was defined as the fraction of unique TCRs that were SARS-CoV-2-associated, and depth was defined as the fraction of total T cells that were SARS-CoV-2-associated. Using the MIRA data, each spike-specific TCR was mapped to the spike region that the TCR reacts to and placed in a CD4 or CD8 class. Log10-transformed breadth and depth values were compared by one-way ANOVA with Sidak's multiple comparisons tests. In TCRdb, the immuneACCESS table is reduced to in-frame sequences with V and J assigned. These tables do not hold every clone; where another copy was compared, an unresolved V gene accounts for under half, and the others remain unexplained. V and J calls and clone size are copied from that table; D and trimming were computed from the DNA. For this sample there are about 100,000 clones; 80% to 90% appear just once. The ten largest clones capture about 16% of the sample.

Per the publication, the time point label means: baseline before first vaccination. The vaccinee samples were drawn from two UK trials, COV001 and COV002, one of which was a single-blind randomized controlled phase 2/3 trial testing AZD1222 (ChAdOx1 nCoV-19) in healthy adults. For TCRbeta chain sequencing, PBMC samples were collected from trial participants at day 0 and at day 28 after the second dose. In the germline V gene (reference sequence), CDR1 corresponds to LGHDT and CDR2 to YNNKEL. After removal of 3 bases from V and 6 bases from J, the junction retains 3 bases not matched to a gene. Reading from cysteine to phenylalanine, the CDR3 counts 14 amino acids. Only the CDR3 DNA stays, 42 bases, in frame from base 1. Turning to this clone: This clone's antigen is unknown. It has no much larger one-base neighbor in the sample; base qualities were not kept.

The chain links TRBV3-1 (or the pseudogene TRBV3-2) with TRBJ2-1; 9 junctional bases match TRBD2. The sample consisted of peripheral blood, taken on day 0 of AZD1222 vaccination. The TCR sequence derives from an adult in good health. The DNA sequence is TGTGCCAGCAGCCAGGGACTAGCCAGCAATGAGCAGTTCTTC. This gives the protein CASSQGLASNEQFF.